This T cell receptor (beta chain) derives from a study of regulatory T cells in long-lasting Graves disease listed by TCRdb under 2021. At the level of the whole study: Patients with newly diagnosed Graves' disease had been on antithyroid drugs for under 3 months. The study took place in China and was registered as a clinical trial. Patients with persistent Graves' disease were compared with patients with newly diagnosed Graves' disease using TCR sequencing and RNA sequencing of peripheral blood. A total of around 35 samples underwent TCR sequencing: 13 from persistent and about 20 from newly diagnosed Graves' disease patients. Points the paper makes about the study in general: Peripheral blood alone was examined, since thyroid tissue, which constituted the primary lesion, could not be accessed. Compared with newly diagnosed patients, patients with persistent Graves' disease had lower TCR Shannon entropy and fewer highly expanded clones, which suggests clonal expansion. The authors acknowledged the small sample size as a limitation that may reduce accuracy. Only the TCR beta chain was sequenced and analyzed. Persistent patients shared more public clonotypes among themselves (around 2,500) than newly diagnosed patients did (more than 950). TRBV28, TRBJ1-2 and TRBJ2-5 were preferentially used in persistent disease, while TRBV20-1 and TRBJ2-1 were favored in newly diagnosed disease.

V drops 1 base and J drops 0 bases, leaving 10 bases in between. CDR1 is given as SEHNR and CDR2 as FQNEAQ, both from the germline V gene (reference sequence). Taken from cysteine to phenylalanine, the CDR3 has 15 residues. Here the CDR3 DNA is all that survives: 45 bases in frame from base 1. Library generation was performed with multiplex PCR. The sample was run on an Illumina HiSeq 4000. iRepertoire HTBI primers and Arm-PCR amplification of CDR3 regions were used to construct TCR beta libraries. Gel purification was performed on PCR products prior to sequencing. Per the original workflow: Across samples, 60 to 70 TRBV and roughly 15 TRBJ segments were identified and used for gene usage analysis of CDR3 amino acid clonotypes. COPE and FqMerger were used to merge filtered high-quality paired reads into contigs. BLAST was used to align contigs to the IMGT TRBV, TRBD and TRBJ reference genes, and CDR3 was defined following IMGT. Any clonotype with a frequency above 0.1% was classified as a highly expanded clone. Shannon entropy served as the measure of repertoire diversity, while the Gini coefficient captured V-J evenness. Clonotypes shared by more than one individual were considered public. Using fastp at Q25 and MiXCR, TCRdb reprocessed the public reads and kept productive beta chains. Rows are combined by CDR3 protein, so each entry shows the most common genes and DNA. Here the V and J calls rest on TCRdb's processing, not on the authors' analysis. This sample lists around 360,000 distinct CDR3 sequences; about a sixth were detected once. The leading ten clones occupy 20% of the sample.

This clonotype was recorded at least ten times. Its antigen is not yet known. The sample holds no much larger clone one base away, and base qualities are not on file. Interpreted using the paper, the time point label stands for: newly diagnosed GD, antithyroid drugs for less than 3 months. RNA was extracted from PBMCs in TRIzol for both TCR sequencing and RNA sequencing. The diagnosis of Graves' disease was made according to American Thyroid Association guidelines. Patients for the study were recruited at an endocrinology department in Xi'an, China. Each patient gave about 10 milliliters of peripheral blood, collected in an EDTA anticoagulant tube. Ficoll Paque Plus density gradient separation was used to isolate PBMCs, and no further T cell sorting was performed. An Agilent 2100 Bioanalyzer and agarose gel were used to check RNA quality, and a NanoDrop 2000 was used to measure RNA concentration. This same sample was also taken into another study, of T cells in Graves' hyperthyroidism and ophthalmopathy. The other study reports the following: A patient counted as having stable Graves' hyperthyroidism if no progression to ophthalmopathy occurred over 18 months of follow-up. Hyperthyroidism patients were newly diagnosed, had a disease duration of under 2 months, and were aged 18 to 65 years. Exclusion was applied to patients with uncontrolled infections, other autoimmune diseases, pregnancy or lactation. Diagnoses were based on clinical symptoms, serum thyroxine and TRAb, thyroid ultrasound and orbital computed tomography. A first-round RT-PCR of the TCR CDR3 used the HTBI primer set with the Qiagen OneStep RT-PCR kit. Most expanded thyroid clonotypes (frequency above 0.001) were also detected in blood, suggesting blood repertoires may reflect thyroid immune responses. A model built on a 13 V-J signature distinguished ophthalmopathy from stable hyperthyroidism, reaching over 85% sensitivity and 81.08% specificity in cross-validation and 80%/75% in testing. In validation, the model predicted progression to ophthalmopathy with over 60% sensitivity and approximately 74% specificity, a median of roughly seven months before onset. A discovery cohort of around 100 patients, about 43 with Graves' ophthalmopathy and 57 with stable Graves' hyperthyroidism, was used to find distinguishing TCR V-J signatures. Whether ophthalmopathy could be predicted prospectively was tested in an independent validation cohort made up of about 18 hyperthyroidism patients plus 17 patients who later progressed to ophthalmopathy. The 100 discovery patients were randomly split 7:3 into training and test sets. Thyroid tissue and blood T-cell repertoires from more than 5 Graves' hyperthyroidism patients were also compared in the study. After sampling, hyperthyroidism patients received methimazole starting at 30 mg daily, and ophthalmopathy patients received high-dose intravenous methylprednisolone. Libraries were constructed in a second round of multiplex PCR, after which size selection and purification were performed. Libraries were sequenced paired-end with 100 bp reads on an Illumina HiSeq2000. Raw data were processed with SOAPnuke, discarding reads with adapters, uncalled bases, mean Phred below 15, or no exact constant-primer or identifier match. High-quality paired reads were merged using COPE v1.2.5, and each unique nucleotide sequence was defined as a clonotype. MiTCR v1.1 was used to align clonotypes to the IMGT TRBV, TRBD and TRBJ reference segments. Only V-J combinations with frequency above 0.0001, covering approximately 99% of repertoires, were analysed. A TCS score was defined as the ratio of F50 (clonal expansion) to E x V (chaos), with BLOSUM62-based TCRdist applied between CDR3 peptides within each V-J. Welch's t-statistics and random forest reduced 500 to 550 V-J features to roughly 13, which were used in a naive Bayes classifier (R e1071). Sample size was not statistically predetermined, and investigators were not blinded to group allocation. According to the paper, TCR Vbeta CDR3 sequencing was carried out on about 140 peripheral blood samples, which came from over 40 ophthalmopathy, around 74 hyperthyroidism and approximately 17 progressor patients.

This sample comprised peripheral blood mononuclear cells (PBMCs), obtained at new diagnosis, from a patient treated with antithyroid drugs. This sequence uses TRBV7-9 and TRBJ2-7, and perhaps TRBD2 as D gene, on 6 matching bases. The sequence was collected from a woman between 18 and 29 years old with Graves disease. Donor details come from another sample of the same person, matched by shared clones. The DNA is TGTGCCAGCAGCTTAGTACGGGGGAACTCCTACGAGCAGTACTTC. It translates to CASSLVRGNSYEQYF.